This TCR beta chain was documented in a study of blood T cell repertoires in COVID-19. As for the study in general: Both acute and convalescent COVID-19 samples were obtained from the United States, Italy and Spain.

Authors' data handling: Reference gene primer amplification gave estimated nucleated cell counts. Measured with immunoSEQ multiplex PCR; TCRdb has only the in-frame clones, and not every one. V and J calls and clone size come straight from that table; D and trimming were deduced from the DNA. The sample has hundreds of thousands of clones, about four fifths seen once. CDR3 length: 14 amino acids. Germline-derived CDR1 and CDR2 are MGHDK and SYGVNS. The V end was cut by 3 bases, the J end by 5 bases, with 13 bases between. Seattle participants joined during active infection and were tracked over time. The receptor was isolated from a woman older than 75 with COVID-19, enrolled during active disease. The sample was peripheral blood. This chain uses TRBV25-1 with TRBJ2-5; no reliable D call. This CDR3 reads CASSDVVGLETQYF. CDR3 nucleotide sequence: TGTGCCAGCAGTGATGTCGTCGGTCTGGAGACCCAGTACTTC.